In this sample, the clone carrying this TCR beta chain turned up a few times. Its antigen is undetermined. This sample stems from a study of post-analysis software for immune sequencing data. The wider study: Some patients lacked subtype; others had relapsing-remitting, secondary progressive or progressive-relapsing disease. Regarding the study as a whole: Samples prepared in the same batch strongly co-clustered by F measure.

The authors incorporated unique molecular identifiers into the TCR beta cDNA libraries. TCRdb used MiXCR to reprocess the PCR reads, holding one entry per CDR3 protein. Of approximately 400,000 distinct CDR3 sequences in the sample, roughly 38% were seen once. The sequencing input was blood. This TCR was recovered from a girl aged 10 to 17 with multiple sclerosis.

CDR3 amino acids: CASRVSGAGRETQYF. The CDR3 DNA reads TGTGCCAGCAGGGTTAGCGGGGCCGGCCGGGAGACCCAGTACTTC. The J gene is TRBJ2-5, the V gene TRBV5-6; 8 nucleotides align to TRBD2. V dropped 5 bases and J dropped 5; count of bases not matched to a gene: 11. The germline V gene encodes CDR1 SGHDT and CDR2 YYEEEE. This CDR3 has 15 residues.